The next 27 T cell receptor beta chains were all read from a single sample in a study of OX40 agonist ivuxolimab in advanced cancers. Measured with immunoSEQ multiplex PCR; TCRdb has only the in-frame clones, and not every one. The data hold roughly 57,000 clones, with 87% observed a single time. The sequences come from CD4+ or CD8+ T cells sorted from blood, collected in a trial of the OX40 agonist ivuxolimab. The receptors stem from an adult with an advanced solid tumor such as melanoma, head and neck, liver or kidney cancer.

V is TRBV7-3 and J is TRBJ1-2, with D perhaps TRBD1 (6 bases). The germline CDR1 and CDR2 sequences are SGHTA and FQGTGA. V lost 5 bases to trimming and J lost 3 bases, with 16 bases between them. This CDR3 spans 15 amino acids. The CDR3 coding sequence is TGTGCCAGCAGCCCGCATCCAGGGGTAGACTATGGCTACACCTTC. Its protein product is CASSPHPGVDYGYTF.

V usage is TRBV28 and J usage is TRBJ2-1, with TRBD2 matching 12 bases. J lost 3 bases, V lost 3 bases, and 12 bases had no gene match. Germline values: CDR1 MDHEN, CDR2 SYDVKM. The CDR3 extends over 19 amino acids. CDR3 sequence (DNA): TGTGCCAGCAGTTTTTCTCTAGCGGGAGGGCCAGACGGCTACAATGAGCAGTTCTTC. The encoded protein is CASSFSLAGGPDGYNEQFF.

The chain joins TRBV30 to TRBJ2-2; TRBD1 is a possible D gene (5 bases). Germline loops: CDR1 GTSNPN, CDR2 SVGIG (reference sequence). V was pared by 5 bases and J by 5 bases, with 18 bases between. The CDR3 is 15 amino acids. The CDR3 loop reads CAWGPRQGITGELFF. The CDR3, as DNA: TGTGCCTGGGGGCCCCGTCAGGGAATAACCGGGGAGCTGTTTTTT.

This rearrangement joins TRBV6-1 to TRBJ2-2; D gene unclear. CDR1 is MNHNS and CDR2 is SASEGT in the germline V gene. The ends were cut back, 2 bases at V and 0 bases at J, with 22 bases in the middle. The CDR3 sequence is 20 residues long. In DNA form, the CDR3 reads TGTGCCAGCAGTGAATCAAACCGCCTTCTGAGAATTTCGAACACCGGGGAGCTGTTTTTT. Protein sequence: CASSESNRLLRISNTGELFF.

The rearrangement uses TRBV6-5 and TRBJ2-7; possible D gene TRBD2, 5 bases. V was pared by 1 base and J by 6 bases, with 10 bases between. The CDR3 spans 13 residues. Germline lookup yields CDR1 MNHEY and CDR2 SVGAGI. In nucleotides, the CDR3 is TGTGCCAGCAGTTACTTGGGGAGCCTCGAGCAGTACTTC. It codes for CASSYLGSLEQYF.

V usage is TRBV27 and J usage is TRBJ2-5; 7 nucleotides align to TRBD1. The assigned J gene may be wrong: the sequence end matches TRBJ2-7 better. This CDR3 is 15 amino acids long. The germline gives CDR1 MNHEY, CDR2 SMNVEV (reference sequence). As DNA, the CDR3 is TGTGCCAGCAGTCCAAGGACAGGATACTACTCCGAGCAGTACTTC. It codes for CASSPRTGYYSEQYF.

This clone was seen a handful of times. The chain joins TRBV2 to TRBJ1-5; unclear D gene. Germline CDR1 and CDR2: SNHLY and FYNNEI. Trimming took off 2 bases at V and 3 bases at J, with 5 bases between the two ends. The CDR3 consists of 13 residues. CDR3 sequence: CASSEQHNQPQHF. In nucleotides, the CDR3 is TGTGCCAGCAGTGAACAGCACAATCAGCCCCAGCATTTT.

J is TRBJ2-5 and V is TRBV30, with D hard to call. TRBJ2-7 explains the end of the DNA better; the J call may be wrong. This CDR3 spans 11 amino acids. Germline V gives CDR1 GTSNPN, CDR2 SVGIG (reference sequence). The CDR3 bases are TGTGCCTGGAGTGTACTCCACGAGCAGTACTTC. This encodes CAWSVLHEQYF.

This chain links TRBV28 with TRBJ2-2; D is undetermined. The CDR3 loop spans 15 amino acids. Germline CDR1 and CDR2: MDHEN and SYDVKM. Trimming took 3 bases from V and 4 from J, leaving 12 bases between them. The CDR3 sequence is CASSLDQRGTGELFF. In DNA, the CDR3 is TGTGCCAGCAGTTTGGACCAACGAGGCACCGGGGAGCTGTTTTTT.

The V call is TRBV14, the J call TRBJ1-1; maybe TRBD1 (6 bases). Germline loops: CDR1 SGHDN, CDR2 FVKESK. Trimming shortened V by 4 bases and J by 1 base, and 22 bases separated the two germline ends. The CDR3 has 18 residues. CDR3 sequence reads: CASSLEPRVRGTNTEAFF. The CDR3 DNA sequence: TGTGCCAGCAGCCTCGAACCCAGGGTCAGGGGCACGAACACTGAAGCTTTCTTT. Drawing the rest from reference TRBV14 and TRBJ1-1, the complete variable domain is EAGVTQFPSHSVIEKGQTVTLRCDPISGHDNLYWYRRVMGKEIKFLLHFVKESKQDESGMPNNRFLAERTGGTYSTLKVQPAELEDSGVYFCASSLEPRVRGTNTEAFFGQGTRLTVV.

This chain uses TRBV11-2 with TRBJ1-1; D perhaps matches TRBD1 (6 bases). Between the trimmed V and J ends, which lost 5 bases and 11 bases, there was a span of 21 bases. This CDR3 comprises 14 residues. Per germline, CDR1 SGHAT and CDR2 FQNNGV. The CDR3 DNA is TGTGCCAGCAGCGGCATCTCGGGGGGCGTGTCGGCTTTCTTT. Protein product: CASSGISGGVSAFF.

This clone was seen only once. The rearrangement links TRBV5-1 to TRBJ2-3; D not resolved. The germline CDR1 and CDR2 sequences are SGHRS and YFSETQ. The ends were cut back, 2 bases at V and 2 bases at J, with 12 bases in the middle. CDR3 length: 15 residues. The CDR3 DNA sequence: TGCGCCAGCAGCTTTTTCGGCAGCTTCACAGATACGCAGTATTTT. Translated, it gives CASSFFGSFTDTQYF.

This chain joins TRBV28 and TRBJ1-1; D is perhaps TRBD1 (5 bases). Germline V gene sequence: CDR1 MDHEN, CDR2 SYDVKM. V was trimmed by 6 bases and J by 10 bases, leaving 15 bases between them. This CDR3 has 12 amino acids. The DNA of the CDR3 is TGTGCCAGCAGATCAAATGGGGGTGCAGCTTTCTTT. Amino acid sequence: CASRSNGGAAFF.

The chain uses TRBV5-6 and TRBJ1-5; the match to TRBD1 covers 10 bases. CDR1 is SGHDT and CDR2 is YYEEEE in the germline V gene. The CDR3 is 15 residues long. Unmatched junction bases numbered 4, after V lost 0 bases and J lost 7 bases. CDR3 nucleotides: TGTGCCAGCAGCTTGGGACAGGGGGCATGGCAGCCCCAGCATTTT. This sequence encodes CASSLGQGAWQPQHF.

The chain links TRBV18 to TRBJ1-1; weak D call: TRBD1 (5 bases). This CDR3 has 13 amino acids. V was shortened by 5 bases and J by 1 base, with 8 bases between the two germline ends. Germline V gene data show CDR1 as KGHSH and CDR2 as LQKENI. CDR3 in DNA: TGTGCCAGCTCATCCACAGGGAACACTGAAGCTTTCTTT. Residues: CASSSTGNTEAFF.

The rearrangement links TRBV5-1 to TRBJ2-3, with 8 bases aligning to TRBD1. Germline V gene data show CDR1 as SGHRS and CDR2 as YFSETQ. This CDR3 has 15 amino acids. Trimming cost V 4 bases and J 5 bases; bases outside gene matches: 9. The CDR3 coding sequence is TGCGCCAGCAGCCCCCCCCGACAGGGGCTAGATACGCAGTATTTT. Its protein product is CASSPPRQGLDTQYF.

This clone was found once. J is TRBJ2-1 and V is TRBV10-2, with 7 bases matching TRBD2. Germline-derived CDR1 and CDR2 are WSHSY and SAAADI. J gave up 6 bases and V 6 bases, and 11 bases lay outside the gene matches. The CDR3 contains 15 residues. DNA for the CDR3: TGCGCCAGCAGGTCGGCGGCGGGAGACCGCAATGAGCAGTTCTTC. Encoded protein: CASRSAAGDRNEQFF.

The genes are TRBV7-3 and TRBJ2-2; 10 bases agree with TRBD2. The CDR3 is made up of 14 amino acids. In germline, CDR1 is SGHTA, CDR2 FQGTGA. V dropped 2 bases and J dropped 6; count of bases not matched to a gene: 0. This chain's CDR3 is CASSLGLAAGELFF. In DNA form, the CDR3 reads TGTGCCAGCAGCTTAGGACTAGCGGCCGGGGAGCTGTTTTTT.

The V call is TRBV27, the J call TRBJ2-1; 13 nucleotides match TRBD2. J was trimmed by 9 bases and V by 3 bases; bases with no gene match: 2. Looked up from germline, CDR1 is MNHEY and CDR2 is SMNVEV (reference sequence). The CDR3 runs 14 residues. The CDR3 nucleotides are TGTGCCAGCAGTTTCCGACTAGCGGGAGGTGAGCAGTTCTTC. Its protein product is CASSFRLAGGEQFF.

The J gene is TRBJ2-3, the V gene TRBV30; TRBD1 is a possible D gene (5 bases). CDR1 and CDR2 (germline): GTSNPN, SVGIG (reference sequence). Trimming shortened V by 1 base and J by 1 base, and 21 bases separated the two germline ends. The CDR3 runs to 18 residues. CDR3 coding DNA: TGTGCCTGGAGTGCCAAATCTTGGGGCCCGGAAGGCACAGATACGCAGTATTTT. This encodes CAWSAKSWGPEGTDTQYF.

Written as DNA, the CDR3 is TGTGCCAGCAGTTTATTAGTTGAAAAACTGTTTTTT. The encoded protein is CASSLLVEKLFF. The chain combines TRBV28 with TRBJ1-4, with no clear D. Trimming cost V 1 base and J 7 bases, with 4 bases left between them. Per the germline V gene, CDR1 is MDHEN and CDR2 is SYDVKM. This CDR3 comprises 12 residues.

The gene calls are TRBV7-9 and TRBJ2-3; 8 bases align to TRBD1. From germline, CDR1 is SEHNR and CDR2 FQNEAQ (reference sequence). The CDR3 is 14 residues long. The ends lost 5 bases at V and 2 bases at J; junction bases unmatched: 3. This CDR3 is CASSPGQVTDTQYF. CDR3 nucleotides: TGTGCCAGCAGCCCGGGACAGGTCACAGATACGCAGTATTTT.

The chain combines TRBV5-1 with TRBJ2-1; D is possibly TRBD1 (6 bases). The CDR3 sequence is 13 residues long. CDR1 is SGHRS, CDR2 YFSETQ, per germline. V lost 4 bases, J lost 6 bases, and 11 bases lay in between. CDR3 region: CASSGGQINEQFF. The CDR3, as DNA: TGCGCCAGCAGCGGAGGACAGATCAATGAGCAGTTCTTC.

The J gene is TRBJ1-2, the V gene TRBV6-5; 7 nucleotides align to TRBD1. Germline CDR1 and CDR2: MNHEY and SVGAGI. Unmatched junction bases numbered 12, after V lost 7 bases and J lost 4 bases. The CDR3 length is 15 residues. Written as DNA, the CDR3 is TGTGCCAGCACTCCCTCTGGGGACAGCGTCTATGGCTACACCTTC. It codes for CASTPSGDSVYGYTF.

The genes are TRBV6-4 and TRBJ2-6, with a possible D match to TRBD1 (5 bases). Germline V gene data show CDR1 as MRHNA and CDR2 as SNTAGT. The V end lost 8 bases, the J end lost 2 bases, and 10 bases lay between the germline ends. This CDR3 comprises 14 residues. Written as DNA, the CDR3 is TGTGCCAGCGGGGCAGGGACTGGGGCCAACGTCCTGACTTTC. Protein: CASGAGTGANVLTF.

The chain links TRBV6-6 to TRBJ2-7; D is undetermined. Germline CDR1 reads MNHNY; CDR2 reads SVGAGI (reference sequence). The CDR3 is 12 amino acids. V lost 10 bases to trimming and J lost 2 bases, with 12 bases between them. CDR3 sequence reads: CAIKDSAYEQYF. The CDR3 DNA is TGTGCCATCAAAGACTCCGCCTACGAGCAGTACTTC.

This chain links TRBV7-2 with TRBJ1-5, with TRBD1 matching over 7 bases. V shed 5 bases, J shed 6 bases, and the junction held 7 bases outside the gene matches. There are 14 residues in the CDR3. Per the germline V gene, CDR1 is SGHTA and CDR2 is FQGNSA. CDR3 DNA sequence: TGTGCCAGCAGCCCCCGACAGGGAGGTCAGCCCCAGCATTTT. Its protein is CASSPRQGGQPQHF.